The rows below give T cell receptor beta chains drawn from one sample of a study of cytomegalovirus exposure and HLA in healthy donors. The assay was immunoSEQ multiplex PCR, and TCRdb's table has in-frame clones only and misses some. With roughly 200,000 clones in the sample, the ten largest clones hold 0.9% to 1.4%. The sample consisted of PBMCs. Every receptor here comes from a girl aged 2 to 10 in good health and CMV-seropositive. Each CDR3 is given with its conserved first and last residue. A D gene is named only where the DNA matches it firmly.

D gene | J gene | V gene | CDR3 DNA | CDR3 protein
TRBD2 | TRBJ2-5 | TRBV6-1 | TGTGCCAGCAGTGAAATTATGGCTAGCGGTGGGTCGGAGACCCAGTACTTC | CASSEIMASGGSETQYF
TRBD2 | TRBJ2-1 | TRBV27 | TGTGCCAGCAGTAGAGGGACTAGCGTCTACAATGAGCAGTTCTTC | CASSRGTSVYNEQFF
NA | TRBJ1-1 | TRBV20-1 | TGCAGCCCGGGGGGCCCCGAAGCTTTCTTT | CSPGGPEAFF
TRBD1 | TRBJ1-2 | TRBV11-2 | TGTGCCAGCAGCTTAGGCGTCTGGGGGCAGGGGGGTGGCTACACCTTC | CASSLGVWGQGGGYTF
TRBD1 | TRBJ2-2 | TRBV27 | TGTGCCACTATGACCCGCCGGGACAGGGGACGCGGGGTTGCCGGGGAGCTGTTTTTT | CATMTRRDRGRGVAGELFF
TRBD2 | TRBJ2-1 | TRBV27 | TGTGCCAGCAGTTTGATTACCCCGGGACTAGCGGGAGCCAATGAGCAGTTCTTC | CASSLITPGLAGANEQFF
NA | TRBJ2-7 | TRBV19 | TGTGCCAGTAGTAAAAGGGAGGATCCTACCTACGAGCAGTACTTC | CASSKREDPTYEQYF
NA | TRBJ2-1 | TRBV28 | TGTGCCAGCAGTCTCAGGGCTCTTTATAATGAGCAGTTCTTC | CASSLRALYNEQFF
TRBD1 | TRBJ2-7 | TRBV4-2 | TGTGCCAGCAGCCAAGATGGGACAGGGGGCTACGAGCAGTACTTC | CASSQDGTGGYEQYF
NA | TRBJ1-5 | TRBV30 | TGTGCCTGGGGACATTCCAATCAGCCCCAGCATTTT | CAWGHSNQPQHF
TRBD1 | TRBJ1-1 | TRBV19 | TGTGCCAGTAACATTGGGACAGCTAACACTGAAGCTTTCTTT | CASNIGTANTEAFF
NA | TRBJ2-7 | TRBV27 | TGTGCCAGCAGTCGCGGGGCCGGCTACGAGCAGTACTTC | CASSRGAGYEQYF
TRBD2 | TRBJ2-5 | TRBV15 | TGTGCCACCAGCAGAGCCAGCGGGAGTTGGGAGACCCAGTACTTC | CATSRASGSWETQYF
TRBD1 | TRBJ1-2 | TRBV2 | TGTGCCAGCAGTAGACGCTTACAGGGGGTAGGTGGCTACACCTTC | CASSRRLQGVGGYTF
NA | TRBJ2-7 | TRBV27 | TGTGCCAGCATTACGCTTCTTGAGGTGGAAACCTACGAGCAGTACTTC | CASITLLEVETYEQYF
NA | TRBJ2-3 | TRBV10-3 | TGTGCCATCAGGGACAATACAGGATTCACAGATACGCAGTATTTT | CAIRDNTGFTDTQYF
NA | TRBJ1-1 | TRBV7-7 | TGTGCTAGCAGCTTAACTTGGAACACTGAAGCTTTCTTT | CASSLTWNTEAFF
TRBD2 | TRBJ2-7 | TRBV28 | TGTGCGAGCGGAAGCGGGAGGACTACCTACGAGCAGTACTTC | CASGSGRTTYEQYF
NA | TRBJ1-5 | TRBV28 | TGTGCCAGCAGTGAGGAGGTCTGGCCCCAGCATTTT | CASSEEVWPQHF
NA | TRBJ2-5 | TRBV19 | TGTGCCAGTACAGGTCAAGGGGGAGAGACCCAGTACTTC | CASTGQGGETQYF
TRBD1 | TRBJ1-1 | TRBV4-1 | TGCGCCAGCAGCCAGAGGACAGGGAGGTTCACTGAAGCTTTCTTT | CASSQRTGRFTEAFF
NA | TRBJ1-3 | TRBV5-8 | TGTGCCAGCAGACTAAGCGGGGGGTTCACTGGAAACACCATATATTTT | CASRLSGGFTGNTIYF
TRBD2 | TRBJ2-2 | TRBV9 | TGTGCCAGCAGCTCCCCGGGGAGGGGCCAGACCTCGAACACCGGGGAGCTGTTTTTT | CASSSPGRGQTSNTGELFF
NA | TRBJ2-7 | TRBV9 | TGTGCCAGCAGCGTAGGTAGCGCGTACTACGAGCAGTACTTC | CASSVGSAYYEQYF
NA | TRBJ2-7 | TRBV30 | TGTGCCTGGAAGACTGAGTACGAGCAGTACTTC | CAWKTEYEQYF
NA | TRBJ2-5 | TRBV5-1 | TGCGCCAGCAGCTTGGGGGAGACCCAGCAGACCCAGTACTTC | CASSLGETQQTQYF
TRBD1 | TRBJ2-7 | TRBV10-1 | TGCGCCAGCAGTGTCGGGACAGGGCGACTCGACGAGCAGTACTTC | CASSVGTGRLDEQYF
NA | TRBJ2-1 | TRBV19 | TGTGCCAGTGGACTCCTGTATGAGCAGTTCTTC | CASGLLYEQFF
NA | TRBJ2-3 | TRBV7-2 | TGTGCCAGCAGCTTAGGGGGCCCCCGCTCAGATACGCAGTATTTT | CASSLGGPRSDTQYF
NA | TRBJ1-1 | TRBV15 | TGTGCCACCTCACAGGCGAACACTGAAGCTTTCTTT | CATSQANTEAFF
TRBD2 | TRBJ2-7 | TRBV27 | TGTGCCAGCAGTTCGGGACTAGCGGTCTCCTACGAGCAGTACTTC | CASSSGLAVSYEQYF
NA | TRBJ1-2 | TRBV6-5 | TGTGCCAGCAGAGTCTTGATCGGGGGGAAACATGGCTACACCTTC | CASRVLIGGKHGYTF
NA | TRBJ1-2 | TRBV25-1 | TGTGCCAGCAGTTCCCCCGGGGCTAACTATGGCTACACCTTC | CASSSPGANYGYTF
TRBD2 | TRBJ2-5 | TRBV9 | TGTGCCAGCAGCCGGGGACTAGCGGGAGAAGAGACCCAGTACTTC | CASSRGLAGEETQYF
TRBD1 | TRBJ1-2 | TRBV5-1 | TGCGCCAGCAGTTTAACAGGGGGCCACTATGGCTACACCTTC | CASSLTGGHYGYTF
NA | TRBJ2-3 | TRBV7-6 | TGTGCCAGCAGCTTGGGTCAAGAGCGGAACACAGATACGCAGTATTTT | CASSLGQERNTDTQYF
NA | TRBJ2-7 | TRBV19 | TGTGCCAGCTCCGGGAGCTTCTACGAGCAGTACTTC | CASSGSFYEQYF
TRBD1 | TRBJ1-6 | TRBV28 | TGTGCCAGCAGTACCGGACAGGGCGGTTCACCCCTCCACTTT | CASSTGQGGSPLHF
NA | TRBJ2-1 | TRBV19 | TGTGCCAGTAGTATAAGCGGCTACTCCTACAATGAGCAGTTCTTC | CASSISGYSYNEQFF
NA | TRBJ1-1 | TRBV7-3 | TGTGCCAGCAGCTCCACTCCCTTGATCGTCGGAGACACTGAAGCTTTCTTT | CASSSTPLIVGDTEAFF
NA | TRBJ1-2 | TRBV29-1 | TGCAGCGTTGAAGTAAGGCAGGGTATGGGCTACACCTTC | CSVEVRQGMGYTF
NA | TRBJ2-1 | TRBV9 | TGTGCCAGCAGCGTAGGGACTTACAATGAGCAGTTCTTC | CASSVGTYNEQFF
NA | TRBJ2-1 | TRBV10-1 | TGCGCCAGCGCTGCGGGCGGGTCCTACAATGAGCAGTTCTTC | CASAAGGSYNEQFF
NA | TRBJ2-2 | TRBV5-4 | TGTGCCAGCAGCCCAGTTCGACTAGGGTACACCGGGGAGCTGTTTTTT | CASSPVRLGYTGELFF
TRBD2 | TRBJ2-1 | TRBV29-1 | TGCAGCGTCCCAAGACCGGGACTAGCGGGAGTAGGAGTTGAGCAGTTCTTC | CSVPRPGLAGVGVEQFF